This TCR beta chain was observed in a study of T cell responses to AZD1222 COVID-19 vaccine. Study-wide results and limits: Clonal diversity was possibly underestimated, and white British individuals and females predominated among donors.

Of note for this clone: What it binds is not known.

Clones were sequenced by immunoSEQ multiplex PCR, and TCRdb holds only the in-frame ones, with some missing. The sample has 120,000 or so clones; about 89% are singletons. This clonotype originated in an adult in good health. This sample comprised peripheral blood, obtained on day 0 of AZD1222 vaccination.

CDR3 protein: CATSNGKTPGARSSGNTIYF. In DNA form, the CDR3 reads TGTGCCACCAGCAATGGAAAGACCCCCGGAGCCAGGAGCTCTGGAAACACCATATATTTT. The rearrangement links TRBV15 to TRBJ1-3; D remains unclear. V was shortened by 4 bases and J by 0 bases, with 25 bases between the two germline ends. The CDR3 is 20 residues long. CDR1 is LNHNV and CDR2 is YYDKDF in the germline V gene (reference sequence).